This T cell receptor beta chain was captured in a study of T cell repertoires in cytomegalovirus infection. In the study overall: Matching HLA type, along with CMV infection, was indicated by public TCR beta signatures.

Study-level points and caveats: Individuals carrying CMV plus the relevant HLA were identified by cumulative frequency of public TCR beta families. There were HLA-C-restricted CMV-specific TCR beta clonotypes dominating the ex vivo response.

CDR1 and CDR2 (germline): MNHEY, SVGAGI. CDR3 length: 14 amino acids. The V end lost 1 base, the J end lost 5 bases, and 6 bases lay between the germline ends. TCRdb reanalysed the reads using MiXCR and keeps one entry per CDR3 protein. The sample yields approximately 140,000 distinct CDR3 sequences, 5% to 6.5% seen once. This clonotype came up many times. What it binds is unknown. The sequence was collected from a human donor in good health (CMV status not recorded). Some clones in this sample may be carry-over from other donors' samples. V gene TRBV6-5 combines with J gene TRBJ1-6; D remains ambiguous. Specimen: PBMCs. The CDR3 region is CASSYYRDNSPLHF. Here the CDR3 DNA reads TGTGCCAGCAGTTACTATAGGGATAATTCACCCCTCCACTTT.